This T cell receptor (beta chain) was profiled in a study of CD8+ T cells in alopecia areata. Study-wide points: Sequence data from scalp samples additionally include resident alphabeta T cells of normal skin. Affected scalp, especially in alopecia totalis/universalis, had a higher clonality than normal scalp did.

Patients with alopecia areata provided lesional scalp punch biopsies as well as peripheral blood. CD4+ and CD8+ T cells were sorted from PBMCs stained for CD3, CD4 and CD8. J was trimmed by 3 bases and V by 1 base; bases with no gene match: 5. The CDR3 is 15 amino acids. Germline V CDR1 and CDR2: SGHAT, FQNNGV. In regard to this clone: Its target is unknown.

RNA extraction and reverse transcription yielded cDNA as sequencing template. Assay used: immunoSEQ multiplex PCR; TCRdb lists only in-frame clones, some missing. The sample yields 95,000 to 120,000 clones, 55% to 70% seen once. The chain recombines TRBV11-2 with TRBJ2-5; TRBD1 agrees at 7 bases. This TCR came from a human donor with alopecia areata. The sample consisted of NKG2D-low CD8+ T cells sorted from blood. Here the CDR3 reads CASSLGTGTEETQYF. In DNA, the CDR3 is TGTGCCAGCAGCTTAGGGACCGGGACAGAAGAGACCCAGTACTTC.